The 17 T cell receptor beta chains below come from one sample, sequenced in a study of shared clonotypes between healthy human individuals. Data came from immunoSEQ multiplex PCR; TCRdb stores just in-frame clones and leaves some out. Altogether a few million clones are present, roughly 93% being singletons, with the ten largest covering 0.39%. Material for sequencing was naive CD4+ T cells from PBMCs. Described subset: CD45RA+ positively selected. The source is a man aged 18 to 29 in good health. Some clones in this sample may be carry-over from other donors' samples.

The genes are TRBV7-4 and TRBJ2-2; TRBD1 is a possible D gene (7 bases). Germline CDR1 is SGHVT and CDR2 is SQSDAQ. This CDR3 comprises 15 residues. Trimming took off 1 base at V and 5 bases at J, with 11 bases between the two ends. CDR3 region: CASSLGRGDTGELFF. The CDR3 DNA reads TGTGCCAGCAGCTTAGGCAGGGGGGATACCGGGGAGCTGTTTTTT.

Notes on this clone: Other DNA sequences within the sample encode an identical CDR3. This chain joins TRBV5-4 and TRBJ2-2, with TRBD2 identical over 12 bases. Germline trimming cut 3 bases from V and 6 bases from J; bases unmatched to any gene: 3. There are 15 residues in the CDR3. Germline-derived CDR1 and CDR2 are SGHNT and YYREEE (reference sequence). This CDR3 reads CASSSSGRAPGELFF. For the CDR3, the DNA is TGTGCCAGCAGCTCTAGCGGGAGGGCCCCCGGGGAGCTGTTTTTT.

The CDR3 loop is CSFTRATYEQYF. For the CDR3, the DNA is TGCAGCTTTACCCGGGCCACCTACGAGCAGTACTTC. V is TRBV29-1 and J is TRBJ2-7; no clear D. V lost 8 bases to trimming and J lost 2 bases, with 13 bases between them. The CDR3 runs 12 residues. The V gene's germline CDR1 is SQVTM and CDR2 ANQGSEA.

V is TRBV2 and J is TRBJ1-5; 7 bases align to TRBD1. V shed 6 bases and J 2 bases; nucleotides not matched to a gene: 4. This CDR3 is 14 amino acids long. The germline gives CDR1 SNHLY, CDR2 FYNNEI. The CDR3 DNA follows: TGTGCCAGCAGGGTTGGACAGGGCAATCAGCCCCAGCATTTT. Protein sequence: CASRVGQGNQPQHF.

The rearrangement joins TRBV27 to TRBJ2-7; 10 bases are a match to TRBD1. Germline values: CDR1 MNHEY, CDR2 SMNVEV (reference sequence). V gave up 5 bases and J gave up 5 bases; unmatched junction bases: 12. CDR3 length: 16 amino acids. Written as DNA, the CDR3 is TGTGCCAGCAGTCAGCGGGACAGGGGACCACCCCACGAGCAGTACTTC. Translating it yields CASSQRDRGPPHEQYF.

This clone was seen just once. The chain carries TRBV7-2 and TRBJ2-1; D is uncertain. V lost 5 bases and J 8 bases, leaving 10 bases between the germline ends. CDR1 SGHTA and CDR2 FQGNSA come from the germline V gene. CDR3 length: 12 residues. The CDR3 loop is CASSPGFHEQFF. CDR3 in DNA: TGTGCCAGCAGCCCAGGTTTCCATGAGCAGTTCTTC.

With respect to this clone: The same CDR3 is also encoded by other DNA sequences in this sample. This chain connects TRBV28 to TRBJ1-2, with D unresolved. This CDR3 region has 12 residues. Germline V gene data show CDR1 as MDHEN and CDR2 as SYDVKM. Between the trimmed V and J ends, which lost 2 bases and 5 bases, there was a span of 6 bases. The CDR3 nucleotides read TGTGCCAGCAGTTTAGCAAGGTATGGCTACACCTTC. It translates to CASSLARYGYTF.

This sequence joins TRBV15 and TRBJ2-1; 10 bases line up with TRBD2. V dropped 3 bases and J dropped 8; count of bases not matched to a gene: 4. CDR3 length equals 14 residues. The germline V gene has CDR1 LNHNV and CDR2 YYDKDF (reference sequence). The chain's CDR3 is CATSRLAGDDEQFF. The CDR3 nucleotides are TGTGCCACCAGCAGGCTAGCGGGAGATGATGAGCAGTTCTTC.

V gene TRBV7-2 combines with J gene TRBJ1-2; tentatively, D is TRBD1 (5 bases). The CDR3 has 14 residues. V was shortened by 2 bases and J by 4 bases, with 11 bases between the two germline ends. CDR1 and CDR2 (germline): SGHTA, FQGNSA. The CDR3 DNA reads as TGTGCCAGCAGCTTATTAGGGGCGAGCTATGGCTACACCTTC. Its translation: CASSLLGASYGYTF.

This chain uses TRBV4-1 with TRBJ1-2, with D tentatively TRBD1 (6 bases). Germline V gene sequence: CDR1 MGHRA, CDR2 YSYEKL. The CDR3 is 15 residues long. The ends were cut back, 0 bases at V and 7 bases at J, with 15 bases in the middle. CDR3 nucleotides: TGCGCCAGCAGCCAAGAAACAGGGAGAAGCAGTGGCTACACCTTC. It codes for CASSQETGRSSGYTF.

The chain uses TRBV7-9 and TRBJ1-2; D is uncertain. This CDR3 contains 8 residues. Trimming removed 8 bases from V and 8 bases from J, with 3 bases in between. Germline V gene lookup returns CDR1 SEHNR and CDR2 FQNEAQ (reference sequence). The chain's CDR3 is CASDGYTF. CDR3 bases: TGTGCCAGCGACGGCTACACCTTC.

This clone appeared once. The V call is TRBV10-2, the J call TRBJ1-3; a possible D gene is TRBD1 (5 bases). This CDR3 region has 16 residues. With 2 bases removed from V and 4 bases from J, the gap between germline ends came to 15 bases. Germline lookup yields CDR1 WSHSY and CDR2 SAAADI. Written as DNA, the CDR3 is TGCGCCAGCAGTGAGCCGAGTCAGGGAAGAGGAAACACCATATATTTT. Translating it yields CASSEPSQGRGNTIYF.

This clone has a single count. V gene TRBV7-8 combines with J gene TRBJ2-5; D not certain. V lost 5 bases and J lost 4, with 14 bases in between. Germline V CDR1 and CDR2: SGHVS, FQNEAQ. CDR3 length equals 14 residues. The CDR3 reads CASSPGRTRETQYF. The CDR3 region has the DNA TGTGCCAGCAGCCCTGGACGGACCCGAGAGACCCAGTACTTC.

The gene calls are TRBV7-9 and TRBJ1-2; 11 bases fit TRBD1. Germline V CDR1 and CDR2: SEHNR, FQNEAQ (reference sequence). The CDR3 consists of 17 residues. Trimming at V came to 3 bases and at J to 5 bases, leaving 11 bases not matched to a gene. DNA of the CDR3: TGTGCCAGCAGCTTCTCTTGGTCCGGGACAGGGGGATATGGCTACACCTTC. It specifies CASSFSWSGTGGYGYTF.

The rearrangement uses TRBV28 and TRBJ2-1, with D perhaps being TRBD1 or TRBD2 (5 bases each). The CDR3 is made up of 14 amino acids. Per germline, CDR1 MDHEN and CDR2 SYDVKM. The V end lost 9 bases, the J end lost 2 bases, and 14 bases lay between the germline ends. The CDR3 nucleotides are TGTGCCAGTGTTCGGGGCAGTCCCTACAATGAGCAGTTCTTC. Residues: CASVRGSPYNEQFF.

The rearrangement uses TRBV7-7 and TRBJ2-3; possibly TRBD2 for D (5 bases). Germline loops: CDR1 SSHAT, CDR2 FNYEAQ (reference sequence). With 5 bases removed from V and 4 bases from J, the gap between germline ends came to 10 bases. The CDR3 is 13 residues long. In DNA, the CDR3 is TGTGCCAGCAGCCCGCGGAGGTCAGATACGCAGTATTTT. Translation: CASSPRRSDTQYF.

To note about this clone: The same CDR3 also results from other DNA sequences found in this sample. The CDR3 bases are TGTGCCAGCAGTCTGGGACTATGGAACACCGGGGAGCTGTTTTTT. This codes for CASSLGLWNTGELFF. The rearrangement links TRBV11-2 to TRBJ2-2; 7 bases are shared with TRBD2. This CDR3 region has 15 residues. Per germline, CDR1 SGHAT and CDR2 FQNNGV. Trimming at V came to 6 bases and at J to 1 base, leaving 5 bases not matched to a gene.